This entry lists 25 T cell receptor beta chains sequenced from one sample in a study of control samples from healthy donors and cancer patients. Produced via immunoSEQ multiplex PCR; TCRdb's table is partial and in-frame only. Of 90,000 to 100,000 clones in the sample, about 88% are singletons; the top ten hold 38%. Sequenced sample: PBMCs. The receptors originated from an older man with lung cancer.

This clone was seen a handful of times. The chain joins TRBV10-2 to TRBJ2-7; 7 bases agree with TRBD1. The CDR3 loop spans 14 amino acids. V lost 6 bases, J lost 1 base, and 6 bases stayed unmatched. Germline-derived CDR1 and CDR2 are WSHSY and SAAADI. The CDR3 bases are TGCGCCAGCAGCGACAGGGTTGGGTCCTACGAGCAGTACTTC. Encoded protein: CASSDRVGSYEQYF.

The chain combines TRBV7-9 with TRBJ2-5; no clear D. The CDR3 has 13 residues. The V and J ends lost 4 bases and 1 base respectively, with 7 bases between them. CDR1 and CDR2 (germline): SEHNR, FQNEAQ (reference sequence). CDR3 nucleotides: TGTGCCAGCAGCTCTGCCTTCCAAGAGACCCAGTACTTC. It translates to CASSSAFQETQYF.

The genes are TRBV14 and TRBJ2-3, with D possibly TRBD2 on 5 matching bases. V dropped 4 bases and J dropped 4 bases, with 9 bases sitting between them. Germline V CDR1 and CDR2: SGHDN, FVKESK. The CDR3 contains 13 residues. This CDR3 reads CASSRGVPDTQYF. CDR3 in DNA: TGTGCCAGCAGCCGGGGAGTACCAGATACGCAGTATTTT.

This chain joins TRBV30 and TRBJ2-6; no definite D call. The germline V gene has CDR1 GTSNPN and CDR2 SVGIG (reference sequence). Trimming cost V 1 base and J 1 base, with 11 bases left between them. The CDR3 consists of 16 residues. The CDR3 loop reads CAWSARQVSGANVLTF. The CDR3 bases are TGTGCCTGGAGTGCCCGACAAGTTTCTGGGGCCAACGTCCTGACTTTC.

This clone was found once. The gene calls are TRBV7-9 and TRBJ1-2; 8 nucleotides match TRBD1. After removal of 4 bases from V and 4 bases from J, the junction contained 5 bases not matched to a gene. The CDR3 has 14 residues. Germline CDR1 reads SEHNR; CDR2 reads FQNEAQ (reference sequence). CDR3 region: CASSYGQGPYGYTF. The CDR3 bases are TGTGCCAGCAGCTACGGACAGGGCCCCTATGGCTACACCTTC. The variable domain in full, with the rest retrieved from reference TRBV7-9 and TRBJ1-2, is DTGVSQNPRHKITKRGQNVTFRCDPISEHNRLYWYRQTLGQGPEFLTYFQNEAQLEKSRLLSDRFSAERPKGSFSTLEIQRTEQGDSAMYLCASSYGQGPYGYTFGSGTRLTVV.

CDR3 sequence (DNA): TGTGCCAGCGGGGGGGCTCGGGATTCACCCCTCCACTTT. Its protein product is CASGGARDSPLHF. The rearrangement joins TRBV2 to TRBJ1-6; a possible D gene is TRBD1 (6 bases). CDR1 SNHLY and CDR2 FYNNEI come from the germline V gene. Trimming stripped 8 bases from V and 8 bases from J, with 13 bases between. There are 13 residues in the CDR3.

The J gene is TRBJ2-1, the V gene TRBV7-9; 11 positions match TRBD1. V shed 3 bases and J 8 bases; nucleotides not matched to a gene: 12. The V gene's germline CDR1 is SEHNR and CDR2 FQNEAQ (reference sequence). The CDR3 spans 17 residues. The CDR3: CASSLSPDRGLVDEQFF. In DNA, the CDR3 is TGTGCCAGCAGCTTGTCCCCGGACAGGGGGCTTGTCGATGAGCAGTTCTTC.

The rearrangement joins TRBV7-9 to TRBJ1-2, with D possibly matching TRBD1 (6 bases). Looked up from germline, CDR1 is SEHNR and CDR2 is FQNEAQ (reference sequence). The CDR3 has 13 residues. V was pared by 2 bases and J by 8 bases, with 12 bases between. The DNA of the CDR3 is TGTGCCAGCAGCTTAATGGGGGGCGAGGGCTACACCTTC. This encodes CASSLMGGEGYTF.

This clone was counted once. The CDR3: CASYGNGGNTIYF. The CDR3 DNA sequence: TGCGCCAGCTATGGGAATGGTGGAAACACCATATATTTT. This sequence joins TRBV5-1 and TRBJ1-3; D is unclear. Germline CDR1 is SGHRS and CDR2 is YFSETQ. The CDR3 totals 13 residues. The V end lost 7 bases, the J end lost 3 bases, and 11 bases lay between the germline ends.

V is TRBV27 and J is TRBJ2-1; TRBD1 matches 11 bases. The germline V gene has CDR1 MNHEY and CDR2 SMNVEV (reference sequence). Trimming at V came to 6 bases and at J to 2 bases, leaving 3 bases not matched to a gene. The CDR3 loop spans 15 amino acids. The CDR3 DNA follows: TGTGCCAGCAGCCGGACAGGGGGCACCTACAATGAGCAGTTCTTC. Translation: CASSRTGGTYNEQFF.

J is TRBJ1-2 and V is TRBV3-1 (or the pseudogene TRBV3-2); TRBD1 agrees at 8 bases. V trimming: 4 bases; J trimming: 1 base; junction bases outside the gene matches: 5. Germline V gene data show CDR1 as LGHDT and CDR2 as YNNKEL (reference sequence). This CDR3 region has 15 residues. The CDR3 DNA is TGTGCCAGCAGCCTTGGGACAGGAGTTAACTATGGCTACACCTTC. It specifies CASSLGTGVNYGYTF.

The chain joins TRBV15 to TRBJ1-2; D is unresolved. The CDR3 loop spans 13 amino acids. Trimming left V 4 bases short and J 4 bases short, with 10 bases between. The germline CDR1 and CDR2 sequences are LNHNV and YYDKDF (reference sequence). The CDR3 DNA sequence: TGTGCCACCAGCAATACTGGCAGCTATGGCTACACCTTC. Protein product: CATSNTGSYGYTF.

This chain joins TRBV25-1 and TRBJ1-6; D is unclear. CDR3 size: 14 residues. With 7 bases removed from V and 7 bases from J, the gap between germline ends came to 14 bases. Germline assignment: CDR1 MGHDK and CDR2 SYGVNS. CDR3: CASKPTKPNSPLHF. CDR3 bases: TGTGCCAGCAAGCCCACTAAACCAAATTCACCCCTCCACTTT.

The chain combines TRBV19 with TRBJ2-7; 8 bases are shared with TRBD1. Germline-derived CDR1 and CDR2 are LNHDA and SQIVND (reference sequence). This CDR3 contains 15 residues. V was pared by 2 bases and J by 0 bases, with 3 bases of the junction left unmatched. CDR3 DNA: TGTGCCAGTAGTATAAGTGGACAGGGCTCCTACGAGCAGTACTTC. Its protein product is CASSISGQGSYEQYF.

The genes are TRBV9 and TRBJ2-7; D call uncertain. Germline V gene data show CDR1 as SGDLS and CDR2 as YYNGEE. The CDR3 has 12 amino acids. V shed 4 bases and J shed 5 bases, with 10 bases lying between them. CDR3 in DNA: TGTGCCAGCAGCCCCTCAACTAACGAGCAGTACTTC. This translates into CASSPSTNEQYF.

The chain is built from TRBV29-1 and TRBJ2-7; D might be TRBD1 or TRBD2, each matching 5 bases. This CDR3 has 16 residues. The germline gives CDR1 SQVTM, CDR2 ANQGSEA. V was trimmed by 3 bases and J by 2 bases, leaving 20 bases between them. In DNA form, the CDR3 reads TGCAGCGTTGACCGGCAGGGTTTGGGGGAAGCCTACGAGCAGTACTTC. This sequence encodes CSVDRQGLGEAYEQYF.

This clone was picked up one time. This chain uses TRBV19 with TRBJ2-3; D unclear. V lost 7 bases, J lost 1 base, and 12 bases lay in between. CDR1 is LNHDA, CDR2 SQIVND, per germline (reference sequence). The CDR3 totals 14 residues. CDR3 DNA sequence: TGTGCCAGTAATCCGCGACCGCGCACAGATACGCAGTATTTT. Amino acids: CASNPRPRTDTQYF.

The chain uses TRBV27 and TRBJ2-1; 8 bases map to TRBD1. Germline V gives CDR1 MNHEY, CDR2 SMNVEV (reference sequence). V shed 3 bases, J shed 4 bases, and the junction held 5 bases outside the gene matches. There are 15 residues in the CDR3. CDR3 nucleotides: TGTGCCAGCAGTTTGGACAGGGCCAGATACAATGAGCAGTTCTTC. Amino acids: CASSLDRARYNEQFF.

The chain joins TRBV6-6 to TRBJ2-3; no definite D call. The germline CDR1 and CDR2 sequences are MNHNY and SVGAGI (reference sequence). V lost 0 bases to trimming and J lost 4 bases, with 5 bases between them. The CDR3 totals 13 residues. The CDR3 is CASSYSMADTQYF. CDR3 DNA sequence: TGTGCCAGCAGTTACTCGATGGCAGATACGCAGTATTTT.

The V gene is TRBV7-8, the J gene TRBJ1-2; D unresolved. With 1 base removed from V and 0 bases from J, the gap between germline ends came to 15 bases. The germline CDR1 and CDR2 sequences are SGHVS and FQNEAQ. This CDR3 comprises 17 residues. CDR3 residues: CASSLGGGGHANYGYTF. The CDR3 DNA sequence: TGTGCCAGCAGCTTAGGGGGTGGCGGCCACGCTAACTATGGCTACACCTTC.

This chain connects TRBV19 to TRBJ1-2; 7 bases are a match to TRBD1. Germline CDR1 and CDR2: LNHDA and SQIVND (reference sequence). The V segment lost 7 bases and the J segment 2 bases; nucleotides outside the gene matches: 7. This CDR3 region has 14 residues. The CDR3 bases are TGTGCCAGTAACCCGGGACAGAGGAACTATGGCTACACCTTC. Translating it yields CASNPGQRNYGYTF.

This chain links TRBV15 with TRBJ1-5, with unresolved D. The V gene's germline CDR1 is LNHNV and CDR2 YYDKDF (reference sequence). Trimming removed 0 bases from V and 7 bases from J, with 13 bases in between. The CDR3 is 15 amino acids. CDR3 protein: CATSREASGEQPQHF. The CDR3, as DNA: TGTGCCACCAGCAGAGAGGCCTCTGGGGAGCAGCCCCAGCATTTT.

The J gene is TRBJ1-1, the V gene TRBV15, with unresolved D. The germline V gene has CDR1 LNHNV and CDR2 YYDKDF (reference sequence). There are 14 residues in the CDR3. Trimming took off 1 base at V and 6 bases at J, with 12 bases between the two ends. The CDR3 DNA follows: TGTGCCACCAGCAGAGCCGGGCCGGCCCCTGAAGCTTTCTTT. It encodes CATSRAGPAPEAFF.

In DNA, the CDR3 is TGTGCCACCAGTGATCCCGGAGTGAATGAGCAGTTCTTC. This translates into CATSDPGVNEQFF. V gene TRBV24-1 combines with J gene TRBJ2-1; D gene unclear. V lost 3 bases, J lost 7 bases, and 9 bases lay in between. The CDR3 is 13 amino acids. Germline assignment: CDR1 KGHDR and CDR2 SFDVKD.

The chain employs TRBV11-2 and TRBJ2-3, with 7 bases that match TRBD1. Trimming removed 4 bases from V and 1 base from J; junction bases left unmatched: 2. Germline values: CDR1 SGHAT, CDR2 FQNNGV. The CDR3 sequence is 14 residues long. The CDR3 DNA reads TGTGCCAGCAGCTCTACAGGGGGCACAGATACGCAGTATTTT. It translates to CASSSTGGTDTQYF.